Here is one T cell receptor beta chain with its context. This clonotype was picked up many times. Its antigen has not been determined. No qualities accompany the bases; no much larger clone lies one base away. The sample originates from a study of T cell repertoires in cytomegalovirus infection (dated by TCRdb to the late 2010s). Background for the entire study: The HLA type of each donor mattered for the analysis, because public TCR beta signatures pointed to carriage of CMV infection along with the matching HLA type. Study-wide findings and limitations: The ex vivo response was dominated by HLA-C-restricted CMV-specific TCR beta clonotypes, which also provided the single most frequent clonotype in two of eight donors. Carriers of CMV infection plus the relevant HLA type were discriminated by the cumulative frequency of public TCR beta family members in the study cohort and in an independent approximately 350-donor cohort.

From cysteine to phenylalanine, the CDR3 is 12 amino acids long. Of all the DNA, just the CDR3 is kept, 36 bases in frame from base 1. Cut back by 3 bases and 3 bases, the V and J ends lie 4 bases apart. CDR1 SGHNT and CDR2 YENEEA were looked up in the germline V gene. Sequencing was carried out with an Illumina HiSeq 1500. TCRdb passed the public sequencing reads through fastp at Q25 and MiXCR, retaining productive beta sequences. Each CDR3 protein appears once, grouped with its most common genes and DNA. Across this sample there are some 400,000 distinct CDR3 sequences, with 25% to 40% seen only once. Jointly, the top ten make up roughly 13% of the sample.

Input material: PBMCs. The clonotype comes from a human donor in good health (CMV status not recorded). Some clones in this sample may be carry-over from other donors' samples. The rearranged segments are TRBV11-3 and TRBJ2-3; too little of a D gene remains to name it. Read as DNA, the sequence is TGTGCCAGCAGCTTTAATACAGATACGCAGTATTTT. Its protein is CASSFNTDTQYF. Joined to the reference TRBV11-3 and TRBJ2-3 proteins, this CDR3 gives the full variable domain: EAGVVQSPRYKIIEKKQPVAFWCNPISGHNTLYWYLQNLGQGPELLIRYENEEAVDDSQLPKDRFSAERLKGVDSTLKIQPAELGDSAVYLCASSFNTDTQYFGPGTRLTVL.